These T cell receptor beta chains were read from a single sample in a study of blood T cell repertoires in COVID-19. Measured with immunoSEQ multiplex PCR; TCRdb has only the in-frame clones, and not every one. The sample holds about 220,000 clones, approximately 85% seen once. Sequencing was performed on peripheral blood. The receptors were gathered from a man aged 45-60 years who had recovered from COVID-19. Each CDR3 is given with its conserved first and last residue.

CDR3: CASSDRGSRGATNEKLFF; V: TRBV19; J: TRBJ1-4
CDR3: CASRYLYEQYF; V: TRBV6-5; J: TRBJ2-7
CDR3: CASSDSGFRTQYF; V: TRBV10-1; J: TRBJ2-5
CDR3: CASRSGTSADTQYF; V: TRBV6-5; J: TRBJ2-3
CDR3: CASSPSRGSYNEQFF; V: TRBV6-5; J: TRBJ2-1
CDR3: CASSVSSGSFYEQFF; V: TRBV5-8; J: TRBJ2-1
CDR3: CASSFGSGNSNQPQHF; V: TRBV28; J: TRBJ1-5
CDR3: CASSLQASGGPRGEQYF; V: TRBV27; J: TRBJ2-7
CDR3: CASSAGLGGVWEQYF; V: TRBV9; J: TRBJ2-7
CDR3: CASSDSGRGDRDTQYF; V: TRBV7-2; J: TRBJ2-3
CDR3: CASSPPGLAFNEQFF; V: TRBV9; J: TRBJ2-1
CDR3: CATSRKTGSSGANVLTF; V: TRBV15; J: TRBJ2-6
CDR3: CASSLEASGAQKQFF; V: TRBV7-2; J: TRBJ2-1
CDR3: CASSLEHAVDEKLFF; V: TRBV7-2; J: TRBJ1-4
CDR3: CASGDVLAGQEGEQYF; V: TRBV21-1; J: TRBJ2-7
CDR3: CASTGTGDYGYTF; V: TRBV10-2; J: TRBJ1-2
CDR3: CASRTSGTSGNYEQYF; V: TRBV28; J: TRBJ2-7
CDR3: CASSPTSGRAVDEQYF; V: TRBV18; J: TRBJ2-7